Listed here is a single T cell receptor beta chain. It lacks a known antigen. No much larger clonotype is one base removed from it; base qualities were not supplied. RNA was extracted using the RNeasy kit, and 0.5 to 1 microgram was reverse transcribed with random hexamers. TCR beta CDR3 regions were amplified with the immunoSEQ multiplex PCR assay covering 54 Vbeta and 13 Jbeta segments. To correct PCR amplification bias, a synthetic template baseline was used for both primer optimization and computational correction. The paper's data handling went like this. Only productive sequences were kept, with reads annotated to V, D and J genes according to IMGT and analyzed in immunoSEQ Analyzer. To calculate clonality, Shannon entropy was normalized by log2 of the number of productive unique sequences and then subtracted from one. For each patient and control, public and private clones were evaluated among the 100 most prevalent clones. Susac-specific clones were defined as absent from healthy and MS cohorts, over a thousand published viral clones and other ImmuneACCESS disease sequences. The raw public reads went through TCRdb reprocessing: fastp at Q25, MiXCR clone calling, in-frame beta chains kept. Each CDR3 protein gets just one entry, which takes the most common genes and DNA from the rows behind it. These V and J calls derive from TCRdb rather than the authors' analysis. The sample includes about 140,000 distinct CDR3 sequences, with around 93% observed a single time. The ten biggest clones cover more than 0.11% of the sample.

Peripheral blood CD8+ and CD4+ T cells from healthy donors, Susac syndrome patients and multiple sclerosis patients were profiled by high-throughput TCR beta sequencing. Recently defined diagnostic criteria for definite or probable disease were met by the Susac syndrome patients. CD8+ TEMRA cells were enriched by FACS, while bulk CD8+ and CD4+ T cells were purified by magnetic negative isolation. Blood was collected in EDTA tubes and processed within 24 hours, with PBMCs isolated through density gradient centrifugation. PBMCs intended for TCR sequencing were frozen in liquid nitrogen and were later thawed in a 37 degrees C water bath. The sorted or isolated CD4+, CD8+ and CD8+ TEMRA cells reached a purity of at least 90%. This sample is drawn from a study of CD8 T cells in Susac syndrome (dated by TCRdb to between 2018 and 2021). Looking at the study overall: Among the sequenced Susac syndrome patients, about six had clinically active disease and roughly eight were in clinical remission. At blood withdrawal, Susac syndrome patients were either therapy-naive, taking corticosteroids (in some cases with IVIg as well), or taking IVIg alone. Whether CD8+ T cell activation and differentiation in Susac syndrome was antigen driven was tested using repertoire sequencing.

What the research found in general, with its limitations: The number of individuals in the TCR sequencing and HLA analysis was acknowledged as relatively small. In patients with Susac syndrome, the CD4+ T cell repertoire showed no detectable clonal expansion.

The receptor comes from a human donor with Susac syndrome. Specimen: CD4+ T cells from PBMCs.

The DNA sequence follows: TGTGCCAGCAGCTTAGGAATCGAGGGCTACACCTTC. This yields the protein CASSLGIEGYTF. The sequence joins TRBV7-8 to TRBJ1-2; there is no confident call for the D gene. In the germline V gene, CDR1 corresponds to SGHVS and CDR2 to FQNEAQ. V and J are truncated by 1 base and 8 bases respectively, leaving an intervening sequence of 8 bases. Spanning cysteine to phenylalanine, the CDR3 consists of 12 amino acids. Of all the DNA, just the CDR3 is kept, 36 bases in frame from base 1.